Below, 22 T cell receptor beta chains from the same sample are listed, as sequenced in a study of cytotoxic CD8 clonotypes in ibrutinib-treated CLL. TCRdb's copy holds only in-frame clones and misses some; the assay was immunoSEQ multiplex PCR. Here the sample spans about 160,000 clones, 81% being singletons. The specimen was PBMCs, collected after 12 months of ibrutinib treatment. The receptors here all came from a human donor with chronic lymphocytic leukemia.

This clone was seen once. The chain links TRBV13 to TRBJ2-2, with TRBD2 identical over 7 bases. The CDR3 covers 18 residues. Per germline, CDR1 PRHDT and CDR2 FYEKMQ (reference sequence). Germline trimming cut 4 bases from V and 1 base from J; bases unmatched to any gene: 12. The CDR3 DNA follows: TGTGCCAGCAGCTCACAGGTGGCGGGGGTCGGGAACACCGGGGAGCTGTTTTTT. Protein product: CASSSQVAGVGNTGELFF.

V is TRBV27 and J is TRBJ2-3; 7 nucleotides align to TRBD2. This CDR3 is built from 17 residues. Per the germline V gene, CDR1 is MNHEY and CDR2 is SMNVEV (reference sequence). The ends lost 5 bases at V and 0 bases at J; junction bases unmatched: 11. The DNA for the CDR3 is TGTGCCAGCAGTATCCCCCGCGGGGAGGGTAGCACAGATACGCAGTATTTT. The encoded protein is CASSIPRGEGSTDTQYF.

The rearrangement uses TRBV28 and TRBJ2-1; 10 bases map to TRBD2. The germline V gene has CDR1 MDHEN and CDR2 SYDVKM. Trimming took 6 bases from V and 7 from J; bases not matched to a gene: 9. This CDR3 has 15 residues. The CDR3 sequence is CASSQASGSGNEQFF. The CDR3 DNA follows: TGTGCCAGCAGCCAAGCTAGCGGGAGCGGGAATGAGCAGTTCTTC.

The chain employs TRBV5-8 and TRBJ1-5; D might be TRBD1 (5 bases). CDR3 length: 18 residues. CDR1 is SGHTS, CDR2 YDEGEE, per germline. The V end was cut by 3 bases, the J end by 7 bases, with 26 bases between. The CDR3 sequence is CASSSTQVVLTVGQPQHF. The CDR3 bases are TGTGCCAGCAGCTCAACACAGGTTGTGTTGACGGTGGGCCAGCCCCAGCATTTT.

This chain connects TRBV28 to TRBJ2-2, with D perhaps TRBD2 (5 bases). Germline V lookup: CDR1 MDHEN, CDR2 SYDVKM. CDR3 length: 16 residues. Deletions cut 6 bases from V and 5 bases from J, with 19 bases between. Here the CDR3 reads CASRLTRVVLTGELFF. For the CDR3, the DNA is TGTGCCAGCAGACTTACGAGGGTCGTGTTGACCGGGGAGCTGTTTTTT.

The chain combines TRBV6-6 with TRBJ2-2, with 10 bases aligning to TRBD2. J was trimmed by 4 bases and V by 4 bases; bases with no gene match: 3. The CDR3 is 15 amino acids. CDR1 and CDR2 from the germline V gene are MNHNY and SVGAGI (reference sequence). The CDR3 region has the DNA TGTGCCAGCAGTTCAGCTAGCGGGGGCACCGGGGAGCTGTTTTTT. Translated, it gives CASSSASGGTGELFF.

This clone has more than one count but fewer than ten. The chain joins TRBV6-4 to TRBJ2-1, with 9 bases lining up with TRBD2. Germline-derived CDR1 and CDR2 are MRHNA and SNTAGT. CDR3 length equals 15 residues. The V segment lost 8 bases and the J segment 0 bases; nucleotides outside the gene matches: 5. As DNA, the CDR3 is TGTGCCAGCTCCCCAGCGGGAGGCTCCTACAATGAGCAGTTCTTC. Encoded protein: CASSPAGGSYNEQFF.

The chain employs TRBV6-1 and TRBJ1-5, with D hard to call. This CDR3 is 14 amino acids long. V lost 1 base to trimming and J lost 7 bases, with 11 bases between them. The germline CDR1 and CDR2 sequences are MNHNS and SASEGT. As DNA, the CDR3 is TGTGCCAGCAGTGAAGGGTGGCAGGTCCAGCCCCAGCATTTT. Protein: CASSEGWQVQPQHF.

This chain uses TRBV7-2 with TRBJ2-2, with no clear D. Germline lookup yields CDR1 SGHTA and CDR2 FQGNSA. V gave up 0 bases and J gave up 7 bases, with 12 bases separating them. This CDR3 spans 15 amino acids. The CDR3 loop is CASSLANTKGGELFF. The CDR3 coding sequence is TGTGCCAGCAGCTTAGCGAATACTAAGGGCGGGGAGCTGTTTTTT.

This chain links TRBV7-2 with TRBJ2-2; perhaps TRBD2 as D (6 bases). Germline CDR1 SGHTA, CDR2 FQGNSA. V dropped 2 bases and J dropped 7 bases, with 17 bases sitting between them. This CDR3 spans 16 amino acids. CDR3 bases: TGTGCCAGCAGCTTACTCCAGTACGGGGGTAGCGGGGAGCTGTTTTTT. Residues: CASSLLQYGGSGELFF. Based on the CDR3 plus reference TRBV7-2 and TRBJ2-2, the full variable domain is GAGVSQSPSNKVTEKGKDVELRCDPISGHTALYWYRQSLGQGLEFLIYFQGNSAPDKSGLPSDRFSAERTGGSVSTLTIQRTQQEDSAVYLCASSLLQYGGSGELFFGEGSRLTVL.

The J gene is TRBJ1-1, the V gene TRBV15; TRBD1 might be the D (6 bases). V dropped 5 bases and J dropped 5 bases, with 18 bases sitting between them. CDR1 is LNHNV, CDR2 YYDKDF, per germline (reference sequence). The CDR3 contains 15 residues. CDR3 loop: CATSVDTNRDTEAFF. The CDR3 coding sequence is TGTGCCACCAGCGTGGACACGAACAGGGATACTGAAGCTTTCTTT.

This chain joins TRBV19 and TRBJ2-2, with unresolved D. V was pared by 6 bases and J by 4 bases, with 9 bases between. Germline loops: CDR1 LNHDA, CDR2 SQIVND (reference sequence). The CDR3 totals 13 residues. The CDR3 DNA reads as TGTGCCAGTAGCCCAAGACCCACCGGGGAGCTGTTTTTT. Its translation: CASSPRPTGELFF.

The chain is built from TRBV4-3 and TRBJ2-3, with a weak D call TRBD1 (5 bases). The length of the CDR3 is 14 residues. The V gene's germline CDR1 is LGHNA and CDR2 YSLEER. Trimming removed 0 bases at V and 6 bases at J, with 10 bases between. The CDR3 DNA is TGCGCCAGCAGCCAAGAAGGCAGGGCGGATACGCAGTATTTT. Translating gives CASSQEGRADTQYF.

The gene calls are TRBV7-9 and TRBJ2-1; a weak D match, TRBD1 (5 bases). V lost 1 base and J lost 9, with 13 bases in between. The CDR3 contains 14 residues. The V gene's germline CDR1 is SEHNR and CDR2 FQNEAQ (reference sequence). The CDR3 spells CASSLGWARGEQFF. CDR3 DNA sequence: TGTGCCAGCAGCTTAGGGTGGGCTAGGGGTGAGCAGTTCTTC.

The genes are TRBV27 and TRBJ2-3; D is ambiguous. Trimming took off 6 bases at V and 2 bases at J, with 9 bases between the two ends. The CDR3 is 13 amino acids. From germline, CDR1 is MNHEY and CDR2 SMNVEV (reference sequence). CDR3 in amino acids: CASRERNTDTQYF. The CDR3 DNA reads TGTGCCAGCAGGGAGCGCAACACAGATACGCAGTATTTT.

In nucleotides, the CDR3 is TGTGCTAGTGGTTTGGTATTACCAGCGGGAGGCGCATATACGCAGTATTTT. Translated, it gives CASGLVLPAGGAYTQYF. The V and J genes are TRBV12-5 and TRBJ2-3, with TRBD2 matching 9 bases. Germline CDR1 LGHNT, CDR2 FRNRAP. J lost 7 bases, V lost 0 bases, and 11 bases had no gene match. This CDR3 has 17 amino acids.

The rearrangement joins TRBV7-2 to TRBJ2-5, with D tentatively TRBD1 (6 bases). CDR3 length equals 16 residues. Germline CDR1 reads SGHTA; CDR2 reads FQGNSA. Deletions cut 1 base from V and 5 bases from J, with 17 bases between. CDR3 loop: CASSLGYRPQGETQYF. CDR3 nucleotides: TGTGCCAGCAGCTTAGGATATCGGCCGCAGGGGGAGACCCAGTACTTC.

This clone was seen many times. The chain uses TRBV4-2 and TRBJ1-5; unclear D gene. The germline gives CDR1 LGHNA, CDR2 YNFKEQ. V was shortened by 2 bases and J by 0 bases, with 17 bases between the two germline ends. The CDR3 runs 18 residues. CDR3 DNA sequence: TGTGCCAGCAGCCAATCAGAATGGAATTATTATAGCAATCAGCCCCAGCATTTT. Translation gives CASSQSEWNYYSNQPQHF.

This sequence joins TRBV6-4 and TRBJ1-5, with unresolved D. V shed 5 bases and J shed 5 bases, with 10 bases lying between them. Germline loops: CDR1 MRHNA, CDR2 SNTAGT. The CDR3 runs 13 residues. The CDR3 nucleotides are TGTGCCAGCAGTTCTGAGGTACATCAGCCCCAGCATTTT. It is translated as CASSSEVHQPQHF.

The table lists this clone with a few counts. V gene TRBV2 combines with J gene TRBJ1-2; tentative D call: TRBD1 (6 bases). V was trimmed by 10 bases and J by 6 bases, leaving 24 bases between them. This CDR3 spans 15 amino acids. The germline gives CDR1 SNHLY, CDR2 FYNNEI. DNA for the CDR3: TGTGCCACCGTCCTCGACAGGTCTGCTGCGAATGGCTACACCTTC. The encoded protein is CATVLDRSAANGYTF.

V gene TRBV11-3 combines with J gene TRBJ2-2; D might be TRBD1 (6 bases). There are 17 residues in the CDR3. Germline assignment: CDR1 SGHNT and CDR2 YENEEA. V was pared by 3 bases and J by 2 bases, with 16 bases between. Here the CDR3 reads CASSLGLRTANTGELFF. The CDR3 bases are TGTGCCAGCAGCTTGGGGCTGAGGACAGCCAACACCGGGGAGCTGTTTTTT. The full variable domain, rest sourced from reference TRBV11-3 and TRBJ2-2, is EAGVVQSPRYKIIEKKQPVAFWCNPISGHNTLYWYLQNLGQGPELLIRYENEEAVDDSQLPKDRFSAERLKGVDSTLKIQPAELGDSAVYLCASSLGLRTANTGELFFGEGSRLTVL.

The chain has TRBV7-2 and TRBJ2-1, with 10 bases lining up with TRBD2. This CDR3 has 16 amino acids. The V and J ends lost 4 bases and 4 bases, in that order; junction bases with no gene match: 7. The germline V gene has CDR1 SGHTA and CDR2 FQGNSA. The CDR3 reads CASSSRLAGRYNEQFF. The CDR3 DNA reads TGTGCCAGCAGCTCAAGACTAGCGGGCAGATACAATGAGCAGTTCTTC. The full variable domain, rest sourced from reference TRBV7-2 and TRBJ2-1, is GAGVSQSPSNKVTEKGKDVELRCDPISGHTALYWYRQSLGQGLEFLIYFQGNSAPDKSGLPSDRFSAERTGGSVSTLTIQRTQQEDSAVYLCASSSRLAGRYNEQFFGPGTRLTVL.